One sample yielded the 24 T cell receptor beta chains listed below, sequenced in a study of T cells in Graves' hyperthyroidism and ophthalmopathy. The investigators amplified TCR beta CDR3 regions from RNA transcripts. A set of HTBI primers served as the primers for a first-round RT-PCR of the TCR CDR3. TCRdb reprocessed the multiplex PCR reads via MiXCR and lists one record per CDR3 protein. This sample has around 350,000 distinct CDR3 sequences, with about a fifth found just once. Sample: blood. The receptors derive from a woman younger than 35 with Graves' hyperthyroidism.

This clonotype has ten or more counts. The CDR3 bases are TGTGCCAGCAGTACTAGCGGAAACCAAGAGACCCAGTACTTC. Encoded protein: CASSTSGNQETQYF. This chain connects TRBV2 to TRBJ2-5, with 8 bases lining up with TRBD2. Per the germline V gene, CDR1 is SNHLY and CDR2 is FYNNEI. CDR3 length: 14 residues. J gave up 0 bases and V 5 bases, and 2 bases lay outside the gene matches. Combining the CDR3 with reference TRBV2 and TRBJ2-5 gives the whole variable domain EPEVTQTPSHQVTQMGQEVILRCVPISNHLYFYWYRQILGQKVEFLVSFYNNEISEKSEIFDDQFSVERPDGSNFTLKIRSTKLEDSAMYFCASSTSGNQETQYFGPGTRLLVL.

This chain connects TRBV7-2 to TRBJ2-5, with TRBD2 matching over 11 bases. This CDR3 has 15 residues. The J segment lost 2 bases and the V segment lost 4 bases, leaving 3 bases of the junction unmatched. Germline values: CDR1 SGHTA, CDR2 FQGNSA. CDR3 residues: CASSSRTSGQETQYF. DNA of the CDR3: TGTGCCAGCAGCTCCCGGACTAGCGGGCAAGAGACCCAGTACTTC. Supplemented by reference TRBV7-2 and TRBJ2-5, the full variable domain reads GAGVSQSPSNKVTEKGKDVELRCDPISGHTALYWYRQSLGQGLEFLIYFQGNSAPDKSGLPSDRFSAERTGGSVSTLTIQRTQQEDSAVYLCASSSRTSGQETQYFGPGTRLLVL.

This chain connects TRBV5-1 to TRBJ2-7; possible D gene TRBD1, 5 bases. The germline CDR1 and CDR2 sequences are SGHRS and YFSETQ. Trimming cost V 0 bases and J 4 bases, with 14 bases left between them. This CDR3 spans 15 amino acids. CDR3: CASSLAGLHSYEQYF. DNA for the CDR3: TGCGCCAGCAGCTTGGCAGGGCTCCACTCTTACGAGCAGTACTTC.

The table lists this clonotype with many counts. The CDR3 reads CASRSRENRDYYEQYF. The CDR3 DNA reads as TGTGCCAGCAGATCGAGGGAAAACAGGGATTACTACGAGCAGTACTTC. The chain combines TRBV6-5 with TRBJ2-7, with D maybe TRBD1 (6 bases). Trimming cost V 6 bases and J 3 bases, with 21 bases left between them. The CDR3 runs 16 residues. Germline V gene lookup returns CDR1 MNHEY and CDR2 SVGAGI.

This chain connects TRBV7-9 to TRBJ2-2, with no clear D. The CDR3 totals 14 residues. V lost 2 bases to trimming and J lost 7 bases, with 11 bases between them. The germline V gene encodes CDR1 SEHNR and CDR2 FQNEAQ (reference sequence). As DNA, the CDR3 is TGTGCCAGCAGCTTACTTACTGGCAGCGGGGAGCTGTTTTTT. Protein: CASSLLTGSGELFF.

The table lists this clonotype with many counts. The chain employs TRBV24-1 and TRBJ2-2; TRBD1 might be the D (5 bases). The CDR3 runs 18 residues. The V end was cut by 4 bases, the J end by 0 bases, with 17 bases between. The germline gives CDR1 KGHDR, CDR2 SFDVKD. The CDR3 loop is CATSDHHLSGTNTGELFF. The CDR3 bases are TGTGCCACCAGTGACCACCACTTATCAGGGACGAACACCGGGGAGCTGTTTTTT.

The J gene is TRBJ2-7, the V gene TRBV6-1; possibly TRBD1 for D (6 bases). Germline CDR1 reads MNHNS; CDR2 reads SASEGT. This CDR3 is 13 amino acids long. Trimming left V 7 bases short and J 2 bases short, with 12 bases between. The CDR3 protein is CASTHRVPYEQYF. The CDR3, as DNA: TGTGCCAGCACCCACAGGGTTCCCTACGAGCAGTACTTC.

This clonotype was detected ten times or more. The CDR3 is CASSLEGAIGELFF. The CDR3 DNA follows: TGCGCCAGCAGCTTGGAGGGGGCCATCGGGGAGCTGTTTTTT. V is TRBV5-1 and J is TRBJ2-2; 7 positions match TRBD1. The V and J ends lost 0 bases and 7 bases, in that order; junction bases with no gene match: 3. The CDR3 is made up of 14 amino acids. Per the germline V gene, CDR1 is SGHRS and CDR2 is YFSETQ.

Many counts were recorded for this clonotype. This chain joins TRBV7-8 and TRBJ2-7; D gene uncertain. Trimming left V 5 bases short and J 8 bases short, with 16 bases between. The CDR3 length is 13 residues. Germline V gene sequence: CDR1 SGHVS, CDR2 FQNEAQ. The CDR3 region is CASSPTRIAQQYF. For the CDR3, the DNA is TGTGCCAGCAGCCCCACCCGCATAGCCCAGCAGTACTTC. Looking up the rest from reference TRBV7-8 and TRBJ2-7 gives the full variable domain: GAGVSQSPRYKVAKRGQDVALRCDPISGHVSLFWYQQALGQGPEFLTYFQNEAQLDKSGLPSDRFFAERPEGSVSTLKIQRTQQEDSAVYLCASSPTRIAQQYFGPGTRLTVT.

The V and J genes are TRBV12-3 or TRBV12-4 and TRBJ1-5; no firm D call. The CDR3 length is 14 residues. V was trimmed by 1 base and J by 4 bases, leaving 8 bases between them. CDR3 region: CASSLGSWNQPQHF. In DNA form, the CDR3 reads TGTGCCAGCAGTTTAGGGTCGTGGAATCAGCCCCAGCATTTT.

This clonotype occurred many times. The rearrangement links TRBV10-2 to TRBJ1-6; a possible D gene is TRBD1 (6 bases). The CDR3 extends over 15 amino acids. V was shortened by 3 bases and J by 6 bases, with 12 bases between the two germline ends. The V gene's germline CDR1 is WSHSY and CDR2 SAAADI. The CDR3 region has the DNA TGCGCCAGCAGTGACATCCGGGACACTAATTCACCCCTCCACTTT. It codes for CASSDIRDTNSPLHF.

This clonotype showed up many times. The chain links TRBV25-1 to TRBJ1-6, with D possibly being TRBD1 (5 bases). The CDR3 covers 14 residues. The V gene lost 4 bases and the J gene lost 5 bases, with 9 bases spanning the gap. Germline V gene lookup returns CDR1 MGHDK and CDR2 SYGVNS. Here the CDR3 reads CASSGQGDNSPLHF. Written as DNA, the CDR3 is TGTGCCAGCAGTGGGCAGGGAGATAATTCACCCCTCCACTTT.

This CDR3 is CSASAPGTSGGTDTQYF. In DNA, the CDR3 is TGCAGTGCTAGTGCCCCCGGGACTAGCGGGGGAACAGATACGCAGTATTTT. This chain connects TRBV20-1 to TRBJ2-3; 14 bases line up with TRBD2. The CDR3 has 17 amino acids. Trimming cost V 3 bases and J 3 bases; bases outside gene matches: 8. Per the germline V gene, CDR1 is DFQATT and CDR2 is SNEGSKA (reference sequence).

This clonotype occurred many times. The gene calls are TRBV18 and TRBJ2-5, with D perhaps matching TRBD1 or TRBD2 (5 bases each). Trimming left V 11 bases short and J 2 bases short, with 12 bases between. The CDR3 spans 12 residues. Germline V gives CDR1 KGHSH, CDR2 LQKENI. The CDR3, as DNA: TGTGCCGGATCCGGGACGCAAGAGACCCAGTACTTC. Amino acids: CAGSGTQETQYF.

The chain joins TRBV12-3 or TRBV12-4 to TRBJ2-5; D call uncertain. The CDR3 runs to 13 residues. The V end was cut by 3 bases, the J end by 6 bases, with 11 bases between. The CDR3: CASSFRVPKTQYF. CDR3 DNA sequence: TGTGCCAGCAGTTTCCGGGTGCCGAAGACCCAGTACTTC.

This clonotype has a count of ten or more. DNA for the CDR3: TGCAGGCCGAAGACAGGATTCAATGGCTACACCTTC. It yields the protein CRPKTGFNGYTF. V and J are TRBV20-1 and TRBJ1-2; weak D call: TRBD1 (6 bases). The germline gives CDR1 DFQATT, CDR2 SNEGSKA (reference sequence). The CDR3 consists of 12 residues.

This clonotype has a handful of counts. The genes are TRBV12-3 or TRBV12-4 and TRBJ2-5; a weak D match, TRBD2 (6 bases). The CDR3 is 14 amino acids. V shed 6 bases and J shed 2 bases, with 13 bases lying between them. CDR3 nucleotide sequence: TGTGCCAGCAGCGCACCGGGACTGCAAGAGACCCAGTACTTC. Protein product: CASSAPGLQETQYF.

In this sample, this clonotype turned up many times. The genes are TRBV27 and TRBJ2-5, with 7 bases matching TRBD1. This CDR3 is 14 amino acids long. Unmatched junction bases numbered 9, after V lost 6 bases and J lost 5 bases. Germline V gives CDR1 MNHEY, CDR2 SMNVEV (reference sequence). The CDR3 bases are TGTGCCAGCAGGATACAGGGGAACGGGGAGACCCAGTACTTC. Its protein is CASRIQGNGETQYF.

This clonotype was counted ten times or more. The V and J genes are TRBV14 and TRBJ2-6; D is unclear. The CDR3 runs 16 residues. The germline gives CDR1 SGHDN, CDR2 FVKESK. V gave up 1 base and J gave up 5 bases, with 12 bases separating them. The CDR3 loop is CASSQGWVERANVLTF. In DNA form, the CDR3 reads TGTGCCAGCAGCCAAGGATGGGTGGAAAGGGCCAACGTCCTGACTTTC.

This clonotype appeared many times. CDR3 DNA sequence: TGTGCCAGCAGCTTATGGGGGAGAAGAGTAGGAGAGACCCAGTACTTC. Protein product: CASSLWGRRVGETQYF. The chain is built from TRBV7-2 and TRBJ2-5; TRBD1 or TRBD2 may be the D gene (5 bases each). The CDR3 is 16 residues long. Germline assignment: CDR1 SGHTA and CDR2 FQGNSA. V was clipped by 2 bases and J by 4 bases, with 17 bases between them.

This clonotype was found many times. This chain connects TRBV5-8 to TRBJ1-4; the D is unclear. This CDR3 has 14 amino acids. CDR1 and CDR2 from the germline V gene are SGHTS and YDEGEE. Trimming removed 2 bases at V and 0 bases at J, with 5 bases between. Here the CDR3 reads CASSFLATNEKLFF. CDR3 DNA: TGTGCCAGCAGCTTTTTAGCAACTAATGAAAAACTGTTTTTT.

In its sample, this clonotype was seen many times. The rearrangement joins TRBV27 to TRBJ1-2, with TRBD1 matching 7 bases. CDR3 length: 13 residues. V lost 5 bases to trimming and J lost 10 bases; unmatched junction nucleotides: 10. The germline CDR1 and CDR2 sequences are MNHEY and SMNVEV (reference sequence). CDR3 region: CASSPGTEPTYTF. In DNA, the CDR3 is TGTGCCAGCAGTCCCGGGACAGAACCAACCTACACCTTC.

Details on this clonotype: A much bigger clone sits one base away, suggesting this may be a read error. The J gene is TRBJ2-7, the V gene TRBV12-3 or TRBV12-4; maybe TRBD1 (6 bases). CDR3 length equals 15 residues. The CDR3 DNA reads as TGTGCCAGCGGTTTTCCGGGACATCGATCCTACGAGCAGTACTTC. Protein product: CASGFPGHRSYEQYF.

This clonotype was detected ten times or more. V is TRBV9 and J is TRBJ1-2; TRBD1 matches at 10 bases. The trim removed 2 bases at V and 6 bases at J, leaving 10 bases unmatched. Germline-derived CDR1 and CDR2 are SGDLS and YYNGEE. The CDR3 loop spans 16 amino acids. For the CDR3, the DNA is TGTGCCAGCAGCGTGATGCCGGGACAGGGGAGAAATGGCTACACCTTC. Its protein product is CASSVMPGQGRNGYTF.